This TCR beta chain appears in the sequencing data of a study of cytomegalovirus exposure and HLA in healthy donors. Regarding the study as a whole: It was reportedly the case that the classifier diagnosed cytomegalovirus status with high specificity and sensitivity. A later analysis, which compared TCR beta chains of equal frequency, found the HLA-associated ones more clonally expanded. Presence/absence comparisons presumed near-even sequencing depth among donors.

PCR amplification relied on 60 Vbeta primers (plus 13 Jbeta primers). Sequencing was performed with immunoSEQ multiplex PCR; in TCRdb, only in-frame clones are kept and a portion is missing. This sample's table reports approximately 80,000 clones. Concerning this clone itself: The antigen is unknown.

Germline CDR1 reads MNHNS; CDR2 reads SASEGT. The CDR3 extends over 14 amino acids. V lost 6 bases to trimming and J lost 0 bases; unmatched junction nucleotides: 3. V is TRBV6-1 and J is TRBJ1-2, with 8 nucleotides matching TRBD1. The receptor was isolated from a man younger than 35 in good health and CMV-seropositive. The sequenced material came from PBMCs. CDR3 loop: CASRTDRANYGYTF. The CDR3 DNA reads TGTGCCAGCAGAACGGACAGGGCTAACTATGGCTACACCTTC.